This TCR beta chain was sequenced in a study of T cell responses to AZD1222 COVID-19 vaccine. Clones were read by immunoSEQ multiplex PCR, and TCRdb kept only the in-frame ones, dropping some. The sample has more than 85,000 clones; roughly 90% are singletons. The clonotype originates from an adult in good health. Sequenced here: peripheral blood, sampled on day 0 of AZD1222 vaccination.

This chain's CDR3 is CASSYLGAQYF. The CDR3 nucleotides read TGTGCCAGCAGCTACCTGGGAGCCCAGTACTTC. The gene calls are TRBV7-9 and TRBJ2-5, with D possibly being TRBD2 (5 bases). CDR1 and CDR2 (germline): SEHNR, FQNEAQ (reference sequence). The CDR3 loop spans 11 amino acids. V lost 4 bases to trimming and J lost 9 bases, with 9 bases between them.